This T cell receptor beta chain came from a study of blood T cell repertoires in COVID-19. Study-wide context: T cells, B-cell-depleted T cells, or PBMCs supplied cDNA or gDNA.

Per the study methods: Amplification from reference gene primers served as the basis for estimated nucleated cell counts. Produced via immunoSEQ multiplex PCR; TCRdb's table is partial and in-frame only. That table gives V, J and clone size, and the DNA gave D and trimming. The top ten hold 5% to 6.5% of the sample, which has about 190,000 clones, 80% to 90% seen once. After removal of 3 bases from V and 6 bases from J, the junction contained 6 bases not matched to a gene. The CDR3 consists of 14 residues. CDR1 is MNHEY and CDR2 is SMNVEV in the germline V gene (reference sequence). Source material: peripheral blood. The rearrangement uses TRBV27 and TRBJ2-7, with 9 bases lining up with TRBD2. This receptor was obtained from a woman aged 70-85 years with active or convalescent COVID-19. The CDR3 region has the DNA TGTGCCAGCAGTTTCCACTCGCGGGGGGGCGAGCAGTACTTC. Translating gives CASSFHSRGGEQYF.